The T cell receptor beta chain under discussion was sequenced for a study of blood T cell repertoires in COVID-19. The wider study: The United States, Italy and Spain provided the acute and convalescent COVID-19 samples.

V lost 1 base and J lost 6, with 16 bases in between. Looked up from germline, CDR1 is SGHVS and CDR2 is FQNEAQ. CDR3 length: 16 residues. Method: immunoSEQ multiplex PCR; TCRdb's copy keeps in-frame clones and lacks some. The sample has approximately 210,000 clones; 84% are singletons. This TCR came from a man in his thirties or forties with active or convalescent COVID-19. The sequenced material came from peripheral blood. The rearrangement links TRBV7-8 to TRBJ1-5; TRBD1 might be the D (5 bases). CDR3 sequence reads: CASSLEGRRLGQPQHF. CDR3 sequence (DNA): TGTGCCAGCAGCTTAGAGGGGCGACGGCTTGGTCAGCCCCAGCATTTT.